This T cell receptor (beta chain) was sequenced during a study of PD-1 blockade in classical Hodgkin lymphoma (dated by TCRdb to the early 2020s). In terms of the full investigation: Nivolumab dosing was 3 mg/kg intravenously every 2 weeks, continuing until either disease progression or unacceptable toxicity. The study used TCR beta sequencing and CyTOF to define a peripheral blood immune signature of response to PD-1 blockade in classical Hodgkin lymphoma. The investigation overall reported the following: CD4+ but not CD8+ TCR diversity rose significantly by C4D1 (p=0.0027 vs p=0.16), most apparent in complete responders (p=0.02). Diversity was lower in patients who began nivolumab less than 1 year after ASCT, so these patients were left out of later analyses to avoid confounding by immune reconstitution. Baseline diversity similar to that of newly diagnosed patients was observed in trial patients achieving complete response, whereas significantly lower diversity was observed in partial responders and progressors. The study was limited to a single clinical trial cohort, and causes of repertoire differences, possibly disease activity or prior therapy, remained undefined. Newly diagnosed patients were reported to have lower baseline TCR diversity than healthy donors, and relapsed/refractory patients were reported to have lower baseline TCR diversity still.

Genomic DNA was isolated using the Qiagen DNeasy kit from unsorted PBMCs as well as from negatively selected CD4+ and CD8+ fractions. TCR beta CDR3 regions were amplified by immunoSEQ multiplex PCR using primers annealing to V and J segments. Amplification bias was minimized using a synthetic immune receptor repertoire, and residual bias was removed computationally after sequencing. The paper's data handling went like this. Repertoire diversity was quantified as the Shannon entropy index using custom Python scripts. Unsorted, CD4+ and CD8+ repertoires were examined separately, except in combined analyses, for which CD4+ and CD8+ sequences were merged in silico. Clonal expansion was defined as at least a 2-fold frequency increase after treatment relative to C1D1, with a pseudocount of 0.5 for undetected baseline clones. Singleton clones were defined as clones with 0 or 1 copy at C1D1, and non-singleton clones were defined as clones with 2 or more copies. Clones expanded in unsorted samples were assigned a CD4+, CD8+ or unknown annotation through matching of protein sequences in sorted samples from the same patient. Diversity changes from C1D1 to C4D1 were tested in paired samples using Wilcoxon tests. As stored in TCRdb, this immuneACCESS dataset retains in-frame rearrangements with V and J assigned. A fraction of the clones does not appear; measured against another copy, unresolved V genes explain less than half of the discrepancy, and the remainder lacks a known reason. The DNA gave D and trimming, while V, J and clone size come from that table. The sample contains over 35,000 clones, 87% of them found a single time. The top ten clones comprise roughly 9% of the sample.

To note about this clone: It has no known antigen specificity. Base qualities are not at hand, and no much larger clone is one base apart.

The intended sense of this specimen's time point label: cycle 1 day 1 (C1D1), immediately before nivolumab initiation. Relapse after autologous stem cell transplantation had occurred in all trial patients, and cohorts A, B and C were distinguished by prior brentuximab vedotin exposure. The trial cohort comprised roughly 50 patients with relapsed/refractory classical Hodgkin lymphoma whose best overall responses were complete response, partial response or progressive disease. In the multi-cohort phase II CheckMate 205 trial, trial patients received single-agent nivolumab. An independent review committee assessed best overall response by applying the 2007 International Working Group response criteria. PBMCs from the trial were collected at three points: immediately before nivolumab initiation (C1D1), and during therapy at cycle 2 day 1 and cycle 4 day 1. Peripheral blood was collected in 8 mL Vacutainer Cell Preparation Tubes, from which PBMCs were isolated by centrifugation and then cryopreserved.

Via the germline V gene, CDR1 is MNHEY and CDR2 SVGAGI. The CDR3 has 13 amino acids, counting the end cysteine and phenylalanine. Kept here is only the CDR3 DNA, which spans 39 bases and is read in frame from base 1. Clipping removes 2 bases from V and 6 bases from J, with 0 as the unmatched junction base count. The starting material was peripheral blood mononuclear cells (PBMCs), obtained at baseline. The receptor was derived from a human donor with classical Hodgkin lymphoma. Recombination connected TRBV6-5 to TRBJ2-7; a stretch of 11 junction bases matches TRBD2. At the DNA level, the sequence is TGTGCCAGCAGTTACGGGACTAGCGGCGAGCAGTACTTC. This sequence encodes CASSYGTSGEQYF.